This T cell receptor (beta chain) was recovered during a study of sequential checkpoint blockade in melanoma. Treatment indicated: randomized to nivolumab then ipilimumab (arm A) or the reverse (arm B). The CDR3 loop spans 13 amino acids. Germline values: CDR1 LNHDA, CDR2 SQIVND (reference sequence). Trimming stripped 6 bases from V and 0 bases from J, with 8 bases between. The table came from immunoSEQ multiplex PCR; TCRdb's copy has only in-frame clones and leaves some out. This sample has some 11,000 clones; over 75% occur once, and the top ten carry roughly 56%. The chain is built from TRBV19 and TRBJ1-1, with D unresolved. The sample consisted of CD8+ T cells sorted from blood (inferred from file names), taken from a patient given nivolumab and ipilimumab in sequence. This receptor was taken from a human donor with melanoma. CDR3 in amino acids: CASSYGVNTEAFF. The CDR3 region has the DNA TGTGCCAGTAGCTATGGAGTGAACACTGAAGCTTTCTTT.